This T cell receptor beta chain appears in the sequencing data of a study of patients and donors after allogeneic stem cell transplantation. The CDR3 loop spans 12 amino acids. Germline CDR1 is MNHEY and CDR2 is SVGEGT. V was shortened by 3 bases and J by 9 bases, with 9 bases between the two germline ends. A single record per CDR3 protein comes from TCRdb applying MiXCR to the RT-PCR reads. Among about 110,000 distinct CDR3 sequences, around 33% were seen once, and the ten largest hold around 25%. Sample: blood, either unsorted or a sorted T cell fraction (not recorded which). The clonotype was recovered from a human donor who was either an allogeneic HSCT recipient or a stem cell or donor lymphocyte infusion donor (not recorded which). It is not recorded whose cells these are; they may come from a transplant donor. This chain connects TRBV6-2 or TRBV6-3 to TRBJ2-1; no definite D call. CDR3: CASSYRSFEQFF. CDR3 nucleotide sequence: TGTGCCAGCAGTTATAGGAGTTTTGAGCAGTTCTTC.